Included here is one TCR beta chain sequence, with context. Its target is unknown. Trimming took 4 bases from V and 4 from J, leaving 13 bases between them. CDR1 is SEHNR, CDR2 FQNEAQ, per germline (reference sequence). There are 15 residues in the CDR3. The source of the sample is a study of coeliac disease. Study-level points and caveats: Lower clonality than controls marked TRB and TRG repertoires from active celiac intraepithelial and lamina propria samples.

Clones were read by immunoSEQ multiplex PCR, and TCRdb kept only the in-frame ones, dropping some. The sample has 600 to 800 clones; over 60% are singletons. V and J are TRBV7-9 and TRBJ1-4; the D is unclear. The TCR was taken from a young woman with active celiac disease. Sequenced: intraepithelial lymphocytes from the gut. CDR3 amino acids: CASSSFEEDNEKLFF. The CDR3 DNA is TGTGCCAGCAGCTCGTTTGAGGAGGATAATGAAAAACTGTTTTTT.